A selection of T cell receptor beta chains follows, all from one sample in a study of cytomegalovirus exposure and HLA in healthy donors. Libraries were prepared by immunoSEQ multiplex PCR; TCRdb keeps only in-frame clonotypes and omits some of them. The sample lists roughly 200,000 clones, about 87% occurring once. The sample taken for sequencing was PBMCs. The receptors stem from a man aged 25-40 years in good health and CMV-seronegative. Both conserved end residues are part of each CDR3. The D gene is left open where the match is weak. Only some rows state a clone size, as once, few, many or a class for expanded clones.

J gene,clone size,CDR3 length,D gene,V gene,CDR3 protein,CDR3 DNA
TRBJ1-1,NA,18,NA,TRBV25-1,CASSEYLAGDVMNTEAFF,TGTGCCAGCAGTGAATATCTGGCAGGGGACGTCATGAACACTGAAGCTTTCTTT
TRBJ1-6,NA,13,NA,TRBV2,CASSDSGDSPLHF,TGTGCCAGCAGTGATTCAGGTGATTCACCCCTCCACTTT
TRBJ2-1,NA,16,TRBD2,TRBV19,CASSSWTSGTGNEQFF,TGTGCCAGTAGTAGCTGGACTAGCGGGACTGGCAATGAGCAGTTCTTC
TRBJ1-4,NA,15,NA,TRBV4-2,CASSQVGQQNEKLFF,TGTGCCAGCAGCCAAGTTGGACAGCAAAATGAAAAACTGTTTTTT
TRBJ2-3,NA,13,NA,TRBV11-3,CASSLARRDTQYF,TGTGCCAGCAGCTTAGCGAGGCGGGATACGCAGTATTTT
TRBJ2-7,NA,16,TRBD1,TRBV28,CASSTRTGGQPYEQYF,TGTGCCAGCAGTACACGGACAGGGGGCCAGCCCTACGAGCAGTACTTC
TRBJ2-1,NA,15,TRBD2,TRBV5-1,CASSWGSRLAGVRFF,TGCGCCAGCAGCTGGGGCTCGAGACTAGCGGGAGTTAGGTTCTTC
TRBJ2-7,NA,17,TRBD2,TRBV27,CASRSTLGGGGRYEQYF,TGTGCCAGCAGGTCCACCCTCGGGGGGGGAGGGCGGTACGAGCAGTACTTC
TRBJ2-7,once,19,TRBD2,TRBV2,CASSEIGPGLAGGTYEQYF,TGTGCCAGCAGTGAAATCGGCCCGGGACTAGCGGGAGGGACCTACGAGCAGTACTTC
TRBJ2-2,NA,16,TRBD1,TRBV7-9,CASNSGDRRNTGELFF,TGTGCCAGCAACTCAGGGGACAGGAGGAACACCGGGGAGCTGTTTTTT
TRBJ2-4,NA,16,TRBD2,TRBV7-9,CSSNPSSGLAKNIQYF,TGTTCCAGCAACCCCTCTAGCGGTCTAGCCAAAAACATTCAGTACTTC
TRBJ1-6,NA,13,NA,TRBV28,CASSRTVDSPLHF,TGTGCCAGCAGCCGGACAGTAGATTCACCCCTCCACTTT
TRBJ1-2,NA,15,NA,TRBV4-1,CASSQEAGVGYGYTF,TGCGCCAGCAGCCAAGAAGCGGGGGTTGGTTATGGCTACACCTTC
TRBJ2-5,NA,14,TRBD1,TRBV5-1,CASSLDRAEETQYF,TGCGCCAGCAGCCTGGACAGGGCCGAAGAGACCCAGTACTTC
TRBJ1-2,once,13,NA,TRBV5-1,CASSFGGSYGYTF,TGCGCCAGCAGCTTTGGCGGATCCTATGGCTACACCTTC
TRBJ2-7,NA,15,TRBD2,TRBV27,CASSLRSGVIYEQYF,TGTGCCAGCAGTTTAAGGAGCGGGGTGATATACGAGCAGTACTTC
TRBJ1-2,once,16,NA,TRBV4-3,CASSQGFPGSNYGYTF,TGCGCCAGCAGCCAGGGTTTCCCGGGGTCAAACTATGGCTACACCTTC
TRBJ2-2,NA,13,NA,TRBV6-1,CASSEHSTGELFF,TGTGCCAGCAGTGAGCACAGCACCGGGGAGCTGTTTTTT
TRBJ2-3,NA,15,NA,TRBV18,CASSPRSTSTDTQYF,TGTGCCAGCTCACCACGTTCGACTAGCACAGATACGCAGTATTTT
TRBJ2-2,NA,18,TRBD1,TRBV15,CATSTNLDRDEVAGELFF,TGTGCCACCAGCACCAACTTGGACAGGGACGAAGTAGCCGGGGAGCTGTTTTTT
TRBJ2-2,once,17,NA,TRBV5-1,CASSLATSGIFTGELFF,TGCGCCAGCAGCTTGGCCACCTCGGGAATTTTCACCGGGGAGCTGTTTTTT
TRBJ1-1,once,15,NA,TRBV10-3,CAISEQATMNTEAFF,TGTGCCATCAGTGAACAGGCAACTATGAACACTGAAGCTTTCTTT
TRBJ1-1,once,17,NA,TRBV19,CASSIRAALSMNTEAFF,TGTGCCAGTAGTATCCGAGCTGCCTTAAGTATGAACACTGAAGCTTTCTTT
TRBJ2-5,NA,13,NA,TRBV6-1,CASSDTYQETQYF,TGTGCCAGCAGCGACACGTACCAAGAGACCCAGTACTTC
TRBJ2-2,NA,14,TRBD2,TRBV29-1,CSVDPGGDTGELFF,TGCAGCGTTGACCCCGGGGGGGACACCGGGGAGCTGTTTTTT
TRBJ2-5,NA,13,NA,TRBV7-2,CASSYWGGGLFYF,TGTGCCAGCAGCTACTGGGGAGGCGGGCTCTTTTACTTC
TRBJ2-3,NA,14,TRBD2,TRBV15,CATSSPGGPDTQYF,TGTGCCACCAGCAGTCCGGGAGGCCCAGATACGCAGTATTTT